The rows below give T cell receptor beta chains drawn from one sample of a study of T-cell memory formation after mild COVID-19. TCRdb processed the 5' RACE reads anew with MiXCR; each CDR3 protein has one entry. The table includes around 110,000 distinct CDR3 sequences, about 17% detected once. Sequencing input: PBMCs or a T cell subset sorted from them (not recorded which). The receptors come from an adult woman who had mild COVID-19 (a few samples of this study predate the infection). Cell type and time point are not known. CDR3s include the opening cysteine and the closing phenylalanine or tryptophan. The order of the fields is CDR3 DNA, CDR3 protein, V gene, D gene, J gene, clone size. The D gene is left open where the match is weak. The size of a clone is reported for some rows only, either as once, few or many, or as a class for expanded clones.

DNA: TGTGCCAGCAGCCCCGGACTAGCGGACCACAATGAGCAGTTCTTC
CDR3: CASSPGLADHNEQFF
V: TRBV28
D: TRBD2
J: TRBJ2-1
size: NA

DNA: TGTGCCAGCAGCTTGCGGGTAGCGAGAGGAGACAATGAGCAGTTCTTC
CDR3: CASSLRVARGDNEQFF
V: TRBV7-9
D: NA
J: TRBJ2-1
size: NA

DNA: TGTGCCAGTAGTACACGACACAGCTTTAATGAAAAACTGTTTTTT
CDR3: CASSTRHSFNEKLFF
V: TRBV19
D: NA
J: TRBJ1-4
size: few

DNA: TGTGCCAGCAGCTCCCGGACAGCCGGGGAGCTGTTTTTT
CDR3: CASSSRTAGELFF
V: TRBV7-6
D: NA
J: TRBJ2-2
size: many

DNA: TGTGCCAGCAGCTTAGATCCGGGTCACGAGCAGTACTTC
CDR3: CASSLDPGHEQYF
V: TRBV7-6
D: NA
J: TRBJ2-7
size: NA

DNA: TGTGCCAGCAGCTTAGAGGAGGAGACCCAGTACTTC
CDR3: CASSLEEETQYF
V: TRBV7-8
D: NA
J: TRBJ2-5
size: NA

DNA: TGTGCCAGTACCGCAAGGGAGAACACTGAAGCTTTCTTT
CDR3: CASTARENTEAFF
V: TRBV19
D: NA
J: TRBJ1-1
size: few

DNA: TGTGCCAGCAGCCCGCGGGACTACACAGATACGCAGTATTTT
CDR3: CASSPRDYTDTQYF
V: TRBV7-9
D: TRBD2
J: TRBJ2-3
size: NA

DNA: TGCGCCAGCAGCTTCAACACCGGGGAGCTGTTTTTT
CDR3: CASSFNTGELFF
V: TRBV5-1
D: NA
J: TRBJ2-2
size: many

DNA: TGTGCCAGCAGTCCGGGGGGCCTCTACGAGCAGTACTTC
CDR3: CASSPGGLYEQYF
V: TRBV12-3/TRBV12-4
D: NA
J: TRBJ2-7
size: many

DNA: TGTGCCAGCAGTTTCGGACCGTTGAACACTGAAGCTTTCTTT
CDR3: CASSFGPLNTEAFF
V: TRBV12-3/TRBV12-4
D: NA
J: TRBJ1-1
size: NA

DNA: TGTGCCAGCAGCAGAAATCAGGGGGTCAATCAGCCCCAGCATTTT
CDR3: CASSRNQGVNQPQHF
V: TRBV7-9
D: TRBD1
J: TRBJ1-5
size: few

DNA: TGTGCCAGCAGCTTCGCGGGGGCCGGGGAGCAGTACTTC
CDR3: CASSFAGAGEQYF
V: TRBV7-2
D: NA
J: TRBJ2-7
size: few

DNA: TGTGCCAGCAGTGAATCGGGGGCCGGAGGGGAAAAACTGTTTTTT
CDR3: CASSESGAGGEKLFF
V: TRBV25-1
D: NA
J: TRBJ1-4
size: NA

DNA: TGTGCCAGCAGCCAAGATAAGTCCCTACGTTGGGACACTGAAGCTTTCTTT
CDR3: CASSQDKSLRWDTEAFF
V: TRBV4-2
D: NA
J: TRBJ1-1
size: few

DNA: TGTGCCAGCAACCCCTGGACAGGGGGTACTGAAGCTTTCTTT
CDR3: CASNPWTGGTEAFF
V: TRBV7-2
D: TRBD1
J: TRBJ1-1
size: NA

DNA: TGTGCCAGCAGCCTTAAAGGCCGGATGAACACTGAAGCTTTCTTT
CDR3: CASSLKGRMNTEAFF
V: TRBV14
D: NA
J: TRBJ1-1
size: NA

DNA: TGCGCCAGCAGCCCGGGACCCCGACAGGGCCCCGAAGCTTTCTTT
CDR3: CASSPGPRQGPEAFF
V: TRBV4-3
D: TRBD1
J: TRBJ1-1
size: few

DNA: TGCGCCAGCAGCCCTCAACAGGGCTCCACTGAAGCTTTCTTT
CDR3: CASSPQQGSTEAFF
V: TRBV4-1
D: NA
J: TRBJ1-1
size: NA

DNA: TGCGCCAGCAGCTTGGAGCCAGGGGGCGGTCGCACTGAAGCTTTCTTT
CDR3: CASSLEPGGGRTEAFF
V: TRBV5-1
D: TRBD1
J: TRBJ1-1
size: NA

DNA: TGTGCCAGCAGTCTCAACCTAGGGCGCGAGCAGTACTTC
CDR3: CASSLNLGREQYF
V: TRBV27
D: NA
J: TRBJ2-7
size: few

DNA: TGTGCCAGCAGCTTCTCGGGACAGGTTTTTATAGGGCAGTTCTTC
CDR3: CASSFSGQVFIGQFF
V: TRBV7-9
D: TRBD1
J: TRBJ2-1
size: few

DNA: TGCGCCAGCAGCTTGGACCTCTCACCTAATGAGCAGTTCTTC
CDR3: CASSLDLSPNEQFF
V: TRBV5-1
D: NA
J: TRBJ2-1
size: few

DNA: TGTGCCAGCAGTGAACCACAGGGGGTTATCGGGGAGCTGTTTTTT
CDR3: CASSEPQGVIGELFF
V: TRBV25-1
D: TRBD1
J: TRBJ2-2
size: NA

DNA: TGTGCCAGCAGTTCCCGACAGGGAGGAACTGAAGCTTTCTTT
CDR3: CASSSRQGGTEAFF
V: TRBV6-2/TRBV6-3
D: TRBD1
J: TRBJ1-1
size: NA

DNA: TGTGCCAGCAGCGCCTCTGCGGGGGGGTTGTCCTACAATGAGCAGTTCTTC
CDR3: CASSASAGGLSYNEQFF
V: TRBV11-2
D: TRBD2
J: TRBJ2-1
size: few

DNA: TGTGCCAGCAGCTTTAAAAGTCTCTCTGGGGCCAACGTCCTGACTTTC
CDR3: CASSFKSLSGANVLTF
V: TRBV5-4
D: NA
J: TRBJ2-6
size: NA

DNA: TGCAGTGCTAGAGATACCCGGGAGGGAACAGTCTTCATTCAGTACTTC
CDR3: CSARDTREGTVFIQYF
V: TRBV20-1
D: TRBD2
J: TRBJ2-4
size: NA

DNA: TGTGCCAGCAGCTCGACACCGGGACAGGGATCGGGTGGCTACACCTTC
CDR3: CASSSTPGQGSGGYTF
V: TRBV9
D: TRBD1
J: TRBJ1-2
size: NA

DNA: TGTGCCAGCACCCAATTATGGGATACGCAGTATTTT
CDR3: CASTQLWDTQYF
V: TRBV12-3/TRBV12-4
D: NA
J: TRBJ2-3
size: many

DNA: TGTGCCAGCAGCGTAGGGCCGGGAGGGGGAGAGACCCAGTACTTC
CDR3: CASSVGPGGGETQYF
V: TRBV9
D: TRBD2
J: TRBJ2-5
size: few

DNA: TGTGCCAGCAGCAAACTAGCGGGAAGTTTCTACGAGCAGTACTTC
CDR3: CASSKLAGSFYEQYF
V: TRBV11-1
D: TRBD2
J: TRBJ2-7
size: NA

DNA: TGTGCCAGCAGCTTAGAGAGTGGGATTGAGCAGTTCTTC
CDR3: CASSLESGIEQFF
V: TRBV7-9
D: NA
J: TRBJ2-1
size: NA

DNA: TGCAGTGCTAGAGCTTTGAGACACGCCAGCTCCTACGAGCAGTACTTC
CDR3: CSARALRHASSYEQYF
V: TRBV20-1
D: NA
J: TRBJ2-7
size: many

DNA: TGTGCCACCTCACGGGGTGGTGGCTACACCTTC
CDR3: CATSRGGGYTF
V: TRBV25-1
D: NA
J: TRBJ1-2
size: few

DNA: TGTGCCAGCAGCCAAGATGGGGGGGATCGTTCTGGAAACACCATATATTTT
CDR3: CASSQDGGDRSGNTIYF
V: TRBV3-1
D: NA
J: TRBJ1-3
size: NA

DNA: TGCGCCAGCAGCCAAGAGGCGGAGGGTACCCCGTACCAAGAGACCCAGTACTTC
CDR3: CASSQEAEGTPYQETQYF
V: TRBV4-3
D: NA
J: TRBJ2-5
size: NA

DNA: TGTGCTATCCTAGCGGAAATTAGCACAGATACGCAGTATTTT
CDR3: CAILAEISTDTQYF
V: TRBV7-6
D: TRBD2
J: TRBJ2-3
size: NA

DNA: TGTGCCAGCAGCGTAGATTCAGGGATGGGCACTGAAGCTTTCTTT
CDR3: CASSVDSGMGTEAFF
V: TRBV9
D: NA
J: TRBJ1-1
size: NA

DNA: TGTGCCAGCAGCCAATTATCTGACAGCATCAACACCGGGGAGCTGTTTTTT
CDR3: CASSQLSDSINTGELFF
V: TRBV5-6
D: NA
J: TRBJ2-2
size: NA

DNA: TGCAGTGCTAGAGGATCGGTGGGTTTCCCCACCAATCAGCCCCAGCATTTT
CDR3: CSARGSVGFPTNQPQHF
V: TRBV20-1
D: NA
J: TRBJ1-5
size: NA

DNA: TGTGCCAGCAGTCATCAGGGACGAGGAAACACCATATATTTT
CDR3: CASSHQGRGNTIYF
V: TRBV9
D: NA
J: TRBJ1-3
size: NA

DNA: TGTGCCAGCAGCCAACCAATAGGGGGGATAGGAGAGACCCAGTACTTC
CDR3: CASSQPIGGIGETQYF
V: TRBV7-9
D: NA
J: TRBJ2-5
size: NA

DNA: TGTGCCAGCAGTTACACCGGAGCTCACGAGCAGTACTTC
CDR3: CASSYTGAHEQYF
V: TRBV6-6
D: NA
J: TRBJ2-7
size: NA

DNA: TGCGCCAGCAGCCAAGATTCACTAGCGGGAGTGACAGATACGCAGTATTTT
CDR3: CASSQDSLAGVTDTQYF
V: TRBV4-3
D: TRBD2
J: TRBJ2-3
size: NA

DNA: TGTGCCACCAGCAGAGATTCGGAGGGGCGAGCTGAAGCTTTCTTT
CDR3: CATSRDSEGRAEAFF
V: TRBV15
D: NA
J: TRBJ1-1
size: once

DNA: TGTGCCAGCAGCTCTTTCCCTAGCGAAACTTACGAGCAGTACTTC
CDR3: CASSSFPSETYEQYF
V: TRBV3-1
D: NA
J: TRBJ2-7
size: few

DNA: TGTGCCAGCAGCTCAGCAGGGGGCCAGGAGACCCAGTACTTC
CDR3: CASSSAGGQETQYF
V: TRBV7-9
D: TRBD1
J: TRBJ2-5
size: few

DNA: TGTGCCAGCAGCTCGAGGTTGATGGGTTCAAATCAGCCCCAGCATTTT
CDR3: CASSSRLMGSNQPQHF
V: TRBV12-3/TRBV12-4
D: NA
J: TRBJ1-5
size: NA